In this sample, the clone carrying this T cell receptor beta chain turned up a few times. This CDR3 has 13 residues. V shed 6 bases and J shed 6 bases, with 14 bases lying between them. CDR1 is LNHDA, CDR2 SQIVND, per germline (reference sequence). The sample originates from a study of shared clonotypes between healthy human individuals. Clones were sequenced by immunoSEQ multiplex PCR, and TCRdb holds only the in-frame ones, with some missing. The sample has about 710,000 clones; just under 75% are singletons. Sequenced input: memory CD4+ T cells sorted from blood. Noted subset: CD45RA-negative fraction. This chain links TRBV19 with TRBJ1-1; D is unclear. The origin of this receptor is a woman in her 30s in good health. The CDR3 spells CASRVGGRAEAFF. The DNA of the CDR3 is TGTGCCAGTAGGGTAGGAGGACGCGCTGAAGCTTTCTTT.